Listed here are 9 T cell receptor beta chains from one sample, sequenced in a study of blood T cell repertoires in COVID-19 (dated by TCRdb to the early 2020s). Library creation used the immunoSEQ multiplex PCR assay. TCRdb retrieved this table from immuneACCESS and kept in-frame rearrangements only. Not all clones are present; in checked studies, unresolved V genes account for under half, and no reason is known for the remainder. Here the sample has some 160,000 clones; nearly 80% occur a single time. Over 11% of the sample is taken by the ten largest. Sequencing used peripheral blood. The receptors come from a woman of 80 years or more with acute or convalescent COVID-19.

The V and J genes are TRBV7-2 and TRBJ2-5, with TRBD2 identical over 9 bases. The CDR3 loop spans 15 amino acids. In germline, CDR1 is SGHTA, CDR2 FQGNSA. The ends lost 3 bases at V and 0 bases at J; junction bases unmatched: 2. The CDR3, as DNA: TGTGCCAGCAGCTTCCGCGGGGGGGACCAAGAGACCCAGTACTTC. Residues: CASSFRGGDQETQYF.

The chain employs TRBV28 and TRBJ2-2, with TRBD2 matching over 12 bases. The ends lost 4 bases at V and 4 bases at J; junction bases unmatched: 7. The CDR3 is made up of 17 amino acids. Germline lookup yields CDR1 MDHEN and CDR2 SYDVKM. CDR3 sequence reads: CASSSTSGRIGTGELFF. In nucleotides, the CDR3 is TGTGCCAGCAGTTCGACTAGCGGGAGAATTGGCACCGGGGAGCTGTTTTTT.

The chain is built from TRBV3-1 (or the pseudogene TRBV3-2) and TRBJ2-3; D is perhaps TRBD2 (6 bases). Trimming removed 3 bases at V and 1 base at J, with 8 bases between. In germline, CDR1 is LGHDT, CDR2 YNNKEL (reference sequence). The CDR3 is 14 amino acids. CDR3 loop: CASSQRRGTDTQYF. DNA for the CDR3: TGTGCCAGCAGCCAGAGGAGGGGCACAGATACGCAGTATTTT.

A few counts support this clone. The rearrangement joins TRBV6-5 to TRBJ1-3; 8 bases match TRBD1. CDR3 length: 16 amino acids. Germline CDR1 is MNHEY and CDR2 is SVGAGI. J was trimmed by 4 bases and V by 0 bases; bases with no gene match: 5. This CDR3 reads CASSYSGQGVGNTIYF. In nucleotides, the CDR3 is TGTGCCAGCAGTTACTCCGGACAGGGAGTAGGAAACACCATATATTTT.

The chain is built from TRBV5-6 and TRBJ2-7; perhaps TRBD1 as D (6 bases). The CDR3 spans 14 residues. V lost 4 bases and J 2 bases, leaving 13 bases between the germline ends. CDR1 is SGHDT, CDR2 YYEEEE, per germline. CDR3 DNA sequence: TGTGCCAGCAGCCTCAGATCAGGGGCCTACGAGCAGTACTTC. Its protein product is CASSLRSGAYEQYF.

This clone was counted between two and nine times. This rearrangement joins TRBV12-3 or TRBV12-4 to TRBJ1-1, with D hard to call. Trimming left V 3 bases short and J 1 base short, with 6 bases between. There are 13 residues in the CDR3. CDR3 in DNA: TGTGCCAGCAGTTTCCCGGGGAACACTGAAGCTTTCTTT. As protein: CASSFPGNTEAFF.

This CDR3 reads CASSSDGPGQNNQPQHF. The CDR3 region has the DNA TGTGCCAGCAGCTCCGACGGACCAGGACAGAACAATCAGCCCCAGCATTTT. This sequence joins TRBV2 and TRBJ1-5; a possible D gene is TRBD1 (6 bases). Looked up from germline, CDR1 is SNHLY and CDR2 is FYNNEI. Trimming cost V 6 bases and J 3 bases, with 21 bases left between them. The CDR3 is 17 residues long.

This clone has only a few counts. The chain uses TRBV30 and TRBJ2-1, with 11 bases fitting TRBD1. Per the germline V gene, CDR1 is GTSNPN and CDR2 is SVGIG (reference sequence). With 4 bases clipped from V and 2 bases from J, the junction kept 4 bases outside the gene matches. The length of the CDR3 is 15 residues. CDR3 DNA sequence: TGTGCCTGGAAAAGGGGACAGGGGGCCTACAATGAGCAGTTCTTC. This sequence encodes CAWKRGQGAYNEQFF.

This clone was counted a few times. The gene calls are TRBV6-6 and TRBJ2-7, with D unresolved. The germline CDR1 and CDR2 sequences are MNHNY and SVGAGI (reference sequence). With 4 bases removed from V and 4 bases from J, the gap between germline ends came to 5 bases. The CDR3 length is 11 residues. CDR3 nucleotides: TGTGCCAGCAGTTCCCAATACGAGCAGTACTTC. Protein: CASSSQYEQYF.